These 8 T cell receptor beta chains share one sample of origin, sequenced in a study of OX40 agonist ivuxolimab in advanced cancers. Assay used: immunoSEQ multiplex PCR; TCRdb lists only in-frame clones, some missing. The top ten hold 0.42% of the sample, which has 65,000 to 70,000 clones, around 86% seen once. The specimen comprised CD4+ or CD8+ T cells sorted from blood, sampled in a trial of the OX40 agonist ivuxolimab. The receptors were sampled from an adult with an advanced solid tumor such as melanoma, head and neck, liver or kidney cancer.

On this clone: One junction end does not reproduce the germline sequence, and a read error may be involved. V gene TRBV28 combines with J gene TRBJ1-1; 10 bases line up with TRBD1. This CDR3 region has 12 residues. Looked up from germline, CDR1 is MDHEN and CDR2 is SYDVKM. CDR3 protein: CASRDPGQGSDF. CDR3 nucleotides: TGTGCCAGCAGAGACCCGGGACAGGGGTCGGACTTT.

J is TRBJ2-3 and V is TRBV7-9; weak D call: TRBD1 (6 bases). V gave up 4 bases and J gave up 0 bases, with 11 bases separating them. This CDR3 spans 15 amino acids. Germline V gene sequence: CDR1 SEHNR, CDR2 FQNEAQ (reference sequence). CDR3 region: CASSSSGVSTDTQYF. The CDR3 DNA reads TGTGCCAGCAGCTCGTCAGGGGTTAGCACAGATACGCAGTATTTT.

This sequence joins TRBV6-5 and TRBJ2-7; D may be TRBD2 (5 bases). CDR1 is MNHEY and CDR2 is SVGAGI in the germline V gene. The V and J ends lost 7 bases and 4 bases respectively, with 14 bases between them. This CDR3 is built from 13 residues. The chain's CDR3 is CASKREPVYEQYV. The CDR3 nucleotides are TGTGCCAGCAAGAGGGAACCGGTTTACGAGCAGTACGTC.

The chain is built from TRBV7-8 and TRBJ2-5; 7 bases line up with TRBD1. The V gene's germline CDR1 is SGHVS and CDR2 FQNEAQ. J was trimmed by 1 base and V by 5 bases; bases with no gene match: 7. There are 15 residues in the CDR3. CDR3 DNA: TGTGCCAGCAGCGCCAACAGGGGTCCCCAAGAGACCCAGTACTTC. Translation gives CASSANRGPQETQYF.

This chain connects TRBV7-9 to TRBJ2-1, with 8 bases lining up with TRBD1. Looked up from germline, CDR1 is SEHNR and CDR2 is FQNEAQ (reference sequence). V shed 1 base, J shed 6 bases, and the junction held 8 bases outside the gene matches. The CDR3 is 16 residues long. The CDR3 bases are TGTGCCAGCAGCTTAGTTCCCGGACAGGGCGTCAATGAGCAGTTCTTC. Its protein is CASSLVPGQGVNEQFF.

V is TRBV7-9 and J is TRBJ2-1, with 9 bases matching TRBD1. The germline V gene has CDR1 SEHNR and CDR2 FQNEAQ (reference sequence). The CDR3 totals 15 residues. V was pared by 5 bases and J by 2 bases, with 4 bases of the junction left unmatched. DNA for the CDR3: TGTGCCAGCAGCCCGAGGACAGGGGCCTACAATGAGCAGTTCTTC. Its translation is CASSPRTGAYNEQFF.

The V and J genes are TRBV9 and TRBJ2-5, with 8 bases identical to TRBD2. Losses at the gene ends were 3 bases for V and 3 bases for J; bases not matched to a gene: 7. The CDR3 sequence is 15 residues long. The germline gives CDR1 SGDLS, CDR2 YYNGEE. The CDR3 region has the DNA TGTGCCAGCAGCGACCGGGGGGGCCGGGAAGAGACCCAGTACTTC. Translation gives CASSDRGGREETQYF.

This chain's CDR3 is CASSYYPGSNQPQHF. For the CDR3, the DNA is TGTGCCAGCAGTTACTACCCAGGGAGCAATCAGCCCCAGCATTTT. The chain uses TRBV6-5 and TRBJ1-5; D possibly corresponds to TRBD1 (5 bases). The V end was cut by 1 base, the J end by 1 base, with 8 bases between. In germline, CDR1 is MNHEY, CDR2 SVGAGI. The CDR3 runs 15 residues.